This passage covers 7 T cell receptor beta chains from one sample sequenced in a study of patients and donors after allogeneic stem cell transplantation. One entry per CDR3 protein, called by TCRdb with MiXCR from the RT-PCR reads. Among roughly 200,000 distinct CDR3 sequences listed, 35% to 45% were seen once. The sequencing input was blood, either unsorted or a sorted T cell fraction (not recorded which). The source is a human donor who was either an allogeneic HSCT recipient or a stem cell or donor lymphocyte infusion donor (not recorded which). It is not recorded whose cells these are; they may come from a transplant donor.

In its sample, this clonotype was seen a few times. The CDR3 here is CAWSADRKNTEAFF. CDR3 DNA: TGTGCCTGGAGTGCGGACAGGAAGAACACTGAAGCTTTCTTT. The chain employs TRBV30 and TRBJ1-1, with 7 bases aligning to TRBD1. The germline V gene has CDR1 GTSNPN and CDR2 SVGIG (reference sequence). This CDR3 has 14 residues. Trimming cost V 1 base and J 1 base; bases outside gene matches: 3.

CDR3 in amino acids: CSARWLAGGNTGELFF. DNA for the CDR3: TGCAGTGCTAGGTGGCTAGCGGGGGGTAACACCGGGGAGCTGTTTTTT. This chain links TRBV20-1 with TRBJ2-2, with 11 positions matching TRBD2. Germline V gene data show CDR1 as DFQATT and CDR2 as SNEGSKA (reference sequence). After removal of 3 bases from V and 2 bases from J, the junction contained 5 bases not matched to a gene. The CDR3 has 16 amino acids.

This clonotype was detected only once. The V call is TRBV15, the J call TRBJ1-4; D perhaps matches TRBD1 (6 bases). Looked up from germline, CDR1 is LNHNV and CDR2 is YYDKDF (reference sequence). CDR3 size: 16 residues. V was pared by 0 bases and J by 8 bases, with 16 bases between. The CDR3 DNA follows: TGTGCCACCAGCAGAGATTCGGGGGGCCTGGACGAAAAACTGTTTTTT. Protein: CATSRDSGGLDEKLFF.

V and J are TRBV12-3 or TRBV12-4 and TRBJ1-5; possibly TRBD1 for D (6 bases). CDR3 length equals 13 residues. The ends were cut back, 6 bases at V and 6 bases at J, with 12 bases in the middle. The CDR3 bases are TGTGCCAGCAGGCAGGGGACGAGTCAGCCCCAGCATTTT. Its protein product is CASRQGTSQPQHF.

This clonotype was recorded a few times. V gene TRBV7-9 combines with J gene TRBJ1-1; D remains unclear. Germline V lookup: CDR1 SEHNR, CDR2 FQNEAQ (reference sequence). V gave up 5 bases and J gave up 4 bases, with 20 bases separating them. CDR3 length equals 16 residues. CDR3 nucleotides: TGTGCCAGCAGCCCCAAAGTGCATGGGCCGGGCACTGAAGCTTTCTTT. Translated, it gives CASSPKVHGPGTEAFF.

This clonotype was observed a handful of times. The V call is TRBV7-9, the J call TRBJ1-4; D is undetermined. CDR3 length: 12 amino acids. Deletions cut 1 base from V and 9 bases from J, with 6 bases between. Germline CDR1 reads SEHNR; CDR2 reads FQNEAQ (reference sequence). The CDR3 reads CASSLEAQKLFF. The CDR3 nucleotides are TGTGCCAGCAGCTTAGAGGCCCAAAAACTGTTTTTT.

V is TRBV3-1 and J is TRBJ1-2; possible D gene TRBD1, 6 bases. CDR1 and CDR2 from the germline V gene are LGHDT and YNNKEL (reference sequence). The CDR3 contains 14 residues. Trimming removed 0 bases at V and 8 bases at J, with 13 bases between. The CDR3 loop reads CASSQEGAGKGYTF. The CDR3 DNA reads as TGTGCCAGCAGCCAAGAGGGGGCAGGGAAAGGCTACACCTTC.